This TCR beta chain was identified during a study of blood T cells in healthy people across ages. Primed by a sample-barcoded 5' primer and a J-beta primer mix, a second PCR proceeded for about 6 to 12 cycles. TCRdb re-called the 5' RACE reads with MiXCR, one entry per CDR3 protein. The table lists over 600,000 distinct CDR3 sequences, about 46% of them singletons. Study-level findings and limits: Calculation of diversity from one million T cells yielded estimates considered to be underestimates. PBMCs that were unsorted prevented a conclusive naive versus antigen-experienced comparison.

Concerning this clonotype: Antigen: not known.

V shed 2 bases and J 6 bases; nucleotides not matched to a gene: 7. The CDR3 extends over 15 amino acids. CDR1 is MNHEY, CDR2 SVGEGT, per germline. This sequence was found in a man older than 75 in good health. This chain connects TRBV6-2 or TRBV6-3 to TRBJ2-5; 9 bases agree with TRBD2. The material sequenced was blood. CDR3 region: CASSYRASGTKTQYF. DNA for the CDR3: TGTGCCAGCAGTTACAGGGCTAGCGGGACGAAGACCCAGTACTTC.